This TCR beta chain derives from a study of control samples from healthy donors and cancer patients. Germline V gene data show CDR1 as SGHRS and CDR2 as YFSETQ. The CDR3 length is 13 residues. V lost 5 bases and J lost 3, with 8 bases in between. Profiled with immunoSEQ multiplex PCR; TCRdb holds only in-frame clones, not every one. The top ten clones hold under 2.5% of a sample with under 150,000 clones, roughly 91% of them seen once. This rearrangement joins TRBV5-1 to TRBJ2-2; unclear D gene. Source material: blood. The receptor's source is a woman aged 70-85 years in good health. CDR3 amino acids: CASSGQDTGELFF. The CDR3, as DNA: TGCGCCAGCAGTGGGCAAGACACCGGGGAGCTGTTTTTT. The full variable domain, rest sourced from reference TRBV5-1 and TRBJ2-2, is KAGVTQTPRYLIKTRGQQVTLSCSPISGHRSVSWYQQTPGQGLQFLFEYFSETQRNKGNFPGRFSGRQFSNSRSEMNVSTLELGDSALYLCASSGQDTGELFFGEGSRLTVL.